One T cell receptor (beta chain) is described in this entry. CDR3 length: 17 amino acids. Germline CDR1 is MNHEY and CDR2 is SMNVEV (reference sequence). V dropped 8 bases and J dropped 3; count of bases not matched to a gene: 14. The source of the sample is a study of cytomegalovirus exposure and HLA in healthy donors. The PCR employed 60 Vbeta primers together with 13 Jbeta primers. Data came from immunoSEQ multiplex PCR; TCRdb stores just in-frame clones and leaves some out. The sample consists of fewer than 350,000 clones, 70% to 90% of them appearing once. The chain is built from TRBV27 and TRBJ2-3; 10 nucleotides agree with TRBD2. Sequencing was carried out using PBMCs. This clonotype was obtained from a woman aged 18-29 years in good health and CMV-seronegative. The CDR3 sequence: CASRPHLSGGVTDTQYF. CDR3 DNA: TGTGCCAGCCGACCCCACTTGAGCGGGGGGGTAACAGATACGCAGTATTTT.